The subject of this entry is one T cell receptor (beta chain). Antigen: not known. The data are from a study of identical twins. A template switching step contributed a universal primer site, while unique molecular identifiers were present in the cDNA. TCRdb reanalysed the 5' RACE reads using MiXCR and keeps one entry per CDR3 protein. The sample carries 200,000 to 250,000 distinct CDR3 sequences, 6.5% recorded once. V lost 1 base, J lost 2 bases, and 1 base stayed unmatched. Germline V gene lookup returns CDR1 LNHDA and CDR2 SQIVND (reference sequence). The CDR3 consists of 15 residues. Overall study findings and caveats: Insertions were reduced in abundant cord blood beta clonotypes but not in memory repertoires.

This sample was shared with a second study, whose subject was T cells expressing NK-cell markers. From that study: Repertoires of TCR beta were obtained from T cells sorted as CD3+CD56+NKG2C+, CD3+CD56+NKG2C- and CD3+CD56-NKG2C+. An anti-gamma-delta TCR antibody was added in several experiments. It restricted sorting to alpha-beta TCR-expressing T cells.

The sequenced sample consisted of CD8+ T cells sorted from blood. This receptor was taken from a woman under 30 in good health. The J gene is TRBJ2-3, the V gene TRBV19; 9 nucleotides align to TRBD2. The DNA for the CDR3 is TGTGCCAGTAGTATAGGGACTAGCGTCACAGATACGCAGTATTTT. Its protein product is CASSIGTSVTDTQYF.